A single sample gave rise to the 20 T cell receptor beta chains below, sequenced in a study of neurological immune-mediated disorders. TCRdb redid the calling of the 5' RACE reads with MiXCR, one entry per CDR3 protein. The data show about 120,000 distinct CDR3 sequences, more than 2.5% seen once. The sample comprised PBMCs. The receptors stem from a woman aged 25 to 39 with multiple sclerosis.

This clonotype turned up a few times. This sequence may be a read error, since a much larger clone differs from it by one base. The chain employs TRBV20-1 and TRBJ1-5; D possibly corresponds to TRBD1 (5 bases). The germline CDR1 and CDR2 sequences are DFQATT and SNEGSKA (reference sequence). This CDR3 has 14 amino acids. CDR3 DNA sequence: TGCAGTGCTAGCAAGGGGACTAGCAATCAGCACCAGCATTTT. Protein: CSASKGTSNQHQHF.

This clonotype was counted ten times or more. The chain carries TRBV2 and TRBJ2-5; TRBD2 aligns across 7 bases. Germline V gives CDR1 SNHLY, CDR2 FYNNEI. The CDR3 extends over 14 amino acids. CDR3 amino acids: CAGWDYGRPETQYF. In DNA form, the CDR3 reads TGTGCGGGCTGGGACTACGGTCGTCCGGAGACCCAGTACTTC. Variable domain in full (rest from reference TRBV2 and TRBJ2-5): EPEVTQTPSHQVTQMGQEVILRCVPISNHLYFYWYRQILGQKVEFLVSFYNNEISEKSEIFDDQFSVERPDGSNFTLKIRSTKLEDSAMYFCAGWDYGRPETQYFGPGTRLLVL.

The V and J genes are TRBV5-1 and TRBJ2-7; possibly TRBD2 for D (5 bases). Germline V gives CDR1 SGHRS, CDR2 YFSETQ. The V end was cut by 4 bases, the J end by 4 bases, with 18 bases between. The CDR3 is 15 residues long. The CDR3 nucleotides read TGCGCCAGCAGCCCCGACGATCGGGGTTTTTACGAGCAGTACTTC. Its translation is CASSPDDRGFYEQYF.

This rearrangement joins TRBV7-2 to TRBJ1-2; no definite D call. V lost 3 bases, J lost 7 bases, and 12 bases lay in between. The CDR3 consists of 13 residues. The germline gives CDR1 SGHTA, CDR2 FQGNSA. The CDR3 region has the DNA TGTGCCAGCAGCTTGACATTGGGGAGTGGCTACACCTTC. It is translated as CASSLTLGSGYTF.

This clonotype was counted at least ten times. This rearrangement joins TRBV5-1 to TRBJ2-7, with D maybe TRBD2 (6 bases). This CDR3 contains 14 residues. Germline CDR1 reads SGHRS; CDR2 reads YFSETQ. Trimming took off 1 base at V and 6 bases at J, with 14 bases between the two ends. Here the CDR3 DNA reads TGCGCCAGCAGCTTGTGGCAGGGAGGTCGCGAGCAGTACTTC. Its protein product is CASSLWQGGREQYF.

This clonotype has ten or more counts. The CDR3 protein is CASRELDTGELFF. CDR3 DNA: TGTGCCAGCAGAGAGCTCGACACCGGGGAGCTGTTTTTT. V usage is TRBV12-3 or TRBV12-4 and J usage is TRBJ2-2; D is uncertain. Trimming left V 6 bases short and J 3 bases short, with 8 bases between. The CDR3 sequence is 13 residues long.

The chain employs TRBV6-6 and TRBJ1-2, with D possibly being TRBD1 (6 bases). Germline loops: CDR1 MNHNY, CDR2 SVGAGI (reference sequence). CDR3 length equals 13 residues. Trimming took off 6 bases at V and 2 bases at J, with 10 bases between the two ends. DNA of the CDR3: TGTGCCAGCAGCGAAACAGGGAACTATGGCTACACCTTC. Translation gives CASSETGNYGYTF.

This clonotype was observed at least ten times. This chain links TRBV12-3 or TRBV12-4 with TRBJ2-7; 9 bases line up with TRBD2. This CDR3 is built from 15 residues. Unmatched junction bases numbered 6, after V lost 3 bases and J lost 3 bases. The DNA of the CDR3 is TGTGCCAGCAGTTTTTGGCTAGCGGGAATCTACGAGCAGTACTTC. It specifies CASSFWLAGIYEQYF.

This clonotype has a handful of counts. V gene TRBV6-6 combines with J gene TRBJ1-1; TRBD1 is a possible D gene (5 bases). CDR1 MNHNY and CDR2 SVGAGI come from the germline V gene (reference sequence). With 6 bases removed from V and 4 bases from J, the gap between germline ends came to 24 bases. The length of the CDR3 is 17 residues. The DNA for the CDR3 is TGTGCCAGCAGGGGGGACGAGTTCCAGGCAAGGACCACTGAAGCTTTCTTT. Residues: CASRGDEFQARTTEAFF.

This clonotype came up many times. CDR3 amino acids: CSARSGTYEQYF. The CDR3 coding sequence is TGCAGTGCTAGGAGCGGAACTTACGAGCAGTACTTC. The chain joins TRBV20-1 to TRBJ2-7, with D perhaps matching TRBD2 (5 bases). The V and J ends lost 3 bases and 4 bases respectively, with 10 bases between them. The germline CDR1 and CDR2 sequences are DFQATT and SNEGSKA (reference sequence). The CDR3 runs to 12 residues.

This clonotype has at least ten counts. This chain joins TRBV7-2 and TRBJ2-3, with D possibly TRBD2 on 6 matching bases. V shed 1 base and J shed 1 base, with 9 bases lying between them. CDR3 length: 15 amino acids. Germline V CDR1 and CDR2: SGHTA, FQGNSA. CDR3 sequence reads: CASSLVQRGTDTQYF. CDR3 bases: TGTGCCAGCAGCTTAGTACAGCGGGGCACAGATACGCAGTATTTT.

The V call is TRBV20-1, the J call TRBJ1-4, with unresolved D. Germline V CDR1 and CDR2: DFQATT, SNEGSKA (reference sequence). V was cut by 5 bases and J by 8 bases, with 15 bases left in between. The CDR3 sequence is 13 residues long. The CDR3 nucleotides are TGCAGTGCTCCCACGAGGCCCTACGAAAAACTGTTTTTT. Encoded protein: CSAPTRPYEKLFF.

This clonotype was seen at least ten times. The chain is built from TRBV12-3 or TRBV12-4 and TRBJ2-2, with D tentatively TRBD1 or TRBD2 (6 bases each). This CDR3 is built from 15 residues. The V end was cut by 3 bases, the J end by 5 bases, with 13 bases between. CDR3 sequence reads: CASSFRGARTGELFF. The CDR3 region has the DNA TGTGCCAGCAGTTTTAGGGGGGCACGAACCGGGGAGCTGTTTTTT.

The sample holds many counts of this clonotype. This chain connects TRBV10-3 to TRBJ2-1; D might be TRBD2 (6 bases). V was clipped by 0 bases and J by 10 bases, with 19 bases between them. CDR1 is ENHRY and CDR2 is SYGVKD in the germline V gene. This CDR3 is 16 amino acids long. CDR3 sequence: CAISESGKVGLAEQFF. In DNA, the CDR3 is TGTGCCATCAGTGAGTCTGGGAAGGTAGGGCTAGCGGAGCAGTTCTTC.

There are many counts of this clonotype. The gene calls are TRBV3-1 and TRBJ2-3, with 11 bases identical to TRBD1. Germline CDR1 LGHDT, CDR2 YNNKEL (reference sequence). CDR3 length: 16 residues. V shed 1 base, J shed 6 bases, and the junction held 6 bases outside the gene matches. The CDR3 sequence is CASSQVPGQGEDTQYF. Written as DNA, the CDR3 is TGTGCCAGCAGCCAAGTCCCGGGACAGGGGGAGGATACGCAGTATTTT.

This clonotype was observed at least ten times. This chain connects TRBV4-1 to TRBJ1-2; 7 nucleotides align to TRBD1. Looked up from germline, CDR1 is MGHRA and CDR2 is YSYEKL. The CDR3 extends over 15 amino acids. Trimming at V came to 1 base and at J to 2 bases, leaving 4 bases not matched to a gene. CDR3 in DNA: TGCGCCAGCAGCCAAGGACAGGGCTACAACTATGGCTACACCTTC. Its protein product is CASSQGQGYNYGYTF.

Comments on this clonotype: A much larger clone is a single base away; this may be a read error. The V gene is TRBV20-1, the J gene TRBJ1-2; no definite D call. The CDR3 is 14 residues long. Germline-derived CDR1 and CDR2 are DFQATT and SNEGSKA (reference sequence). V dropped 0 bases and J dropped 5 bases, with 13 bases sitting between them. The CDR3 sequence: CSARDVPVTYGYTF. CDR3 DNA sequence: TGCAGTGCTAGAGACGTGCCCGTAACTTATGGCTACACCTTC.

This clonotype was seen repeatedly, ten times or more. V and J are TRBV20-1 and TRBJ2-1; 13 bases are shared with TRBD2. This CDR3 is built from 18 residues. Looked up from germline, CDR1 is DFQATT and CDR2 is SNEGSKA (reference sequence). Trimming removed 5 bases from V and 7 bases from J; junction bases left unmatched: 17. The DNA for the CDR3 is TGCAGTGCTGCTTCCGAAGGACTAGCGGGAGTTATTTGGAATGAGCAGTTCTTC. This sequence encodes CSAASEGLAGVIWNEQFF.

At least ten counts were recorded for this clonotype. The chain combines TRBV7-9 with TRBJ2-2; D unresolved. V was trimmed by 1 base and J by 5 bases, leaving 8 bases between them. From germline, CDR1 is SEHNR and CDR2 FQNEAQ (reference sequence). This CDR3 is 14 amino acids long. CDR3 sequence reads: CASSLGVGTGELFF. CDR3 nucleotide sequence: TGTGCCAGCAGCTTAGGGGTCGGGACCGGGGAGCTGTTTTTT.

This clonotype was recorded many times. The chain recombines TRBV6-5 with TRBJ2-4, with 7 nucleotides matching TRBD1. CDR1 MNHEY and CDR2 SVGAGI come from the germline V gene. The length of the CDR3 is 14 residues. Trimming cost V 4 bases and J 8 bases; bases outside gene matches: 8. CDR3 protein: CASSSTGVADIQYF. In DNA, the CDR3 is TGTGCCAGCAGTTCCACAGGGGTTGCGGACATTCAGTACTTC.